This is a list of T cell receptor beta chains from one sample in a study of T cell responses to AZD1222 COVID-19 vaccine. The method was immunoSEQ multiplex PCR; TCRdb's version includes in-frame clones alone and lacks a portion of them. Of about 100,000 clones listed, approximately 86% are singletons. Sequenced here: peripheral blood, sampled 28 days after the second dose of the MenACWY control vaccine. Receptors originate from an adult who received the MenACWY meningococcal vaccine as a control. Both conserved end residues are part of each CDR3. A D gene is named only where the DNA matches it firmly. The size field is filled for only some rows; it gives once, few, many or a size class.

abundance | j_gene | d_gene | v_gene | CDR3aa | CDR3nt
once | TRBJ1-6 | NA | TRBV4-3 | CASSQASSYNSPLHF | TGCGCCAGCAGCCAAGCGAGCTCCTATAATTCACCCCTCCACTTT
NA | TRBJ2-2 | TRBD1 | TRBV5-1 | CASSSRLLSGQGVNTGELFF | TGCGCCAGCAGCTCGAGACTTTTGTCGGGGCAGGGGGTGAACACCGGGGAGCTGTTTTTT
NA | TRBJ2-2 | NA | TRBV7-9 | CASSLERVGRRELFF | TGTGCCAGCAGCTTGGAAAGGGTCGGCAGGCGGGAGCTGTTTTTT
NA | TRBJ1-2 | NA | TRBV20-1 | CSASQGGGYTF | TGCAGTGCTAGTCAGGGAGGTGGCTACACCTTC
few | TRBJ2-2 | NA | TRBV11-2 | CASSQVEDTGELFF | TGTGCCAGCAGCCAGGTGGAGGATACCGGGGAGCTGTTTTTT
NA | TRBJ2-1 | TRBD2 | TRBV7-2 | CASSLGTSLDEQFF | TGTGCCAGCAGCTTAGGGACTAGCTTAGATGAGCAGTTCTTC
few | TRBJ2-5 | NA | TRBV18 | CASSPERAETQYF | TGTGCCAGCTCACCCGAAAGGGCGGAGACCCAGTACTTC
once | TRBJ2-4 | NA | TRBV19 | CASRGDTGNKNIQYF | TGTGCCAGTAGAGGGGATACCGGGAACAAAAACATTCAGTACTTC
NA | TRBJ1-1 | NA | TRBV18 | CASSLLGPEAFF | TGTGCCAGCTCCCTTCTGGGTCCGGAAGCTTTCTTT
NA | TRBJ2-1 | TRBD1 | TRBV4-1 | CASSQDGQGADGDNEQFF | TGCGCCAGCAGCCAAGACGGACAGGGGGCAGACGGGGACAATGAGCAGTTCTTC
NA | TRBJ2-3 | NA | TRBV4-2 | CASSQALRSQGYTDTQYF | TGTGCCAGCAGCCAAGCACTACGATCCCAGGGGTACACAGATACGCAGTATTTT
NA | TRBJ1-2 | TRBD1 | TRBV18 | CASSPRQGSYGYTF | TGTGCCAGCTCACCACGACAGGGAAGCTATGGCTACACCTTC
once | TRBJ2-6 | NA | TRBV14 | CASSLVSGANVLTF | TGTGCCAGCAGCCTCGTTTCTGGGGCCAACGTCCTGACTTTC
once | TRBJ1-4 | NA | TRBV4-3 | CASSQGMGAGGYGKLFF | TGCGCCAGCAGCCAAGGCATGGGGGCGGGGGGTTATGGAAAACTGTTTTTT
once | TRBJ1-1 | NA | TRBV18 | CASSPTFVRGTEAFF | TGTGCCAGCTCACCTACATTCGTTAGAGGGACTGAAGCTTTCTTT
once | TRBJ2-1 | NA | TRBV6-5 | CASSYSPRGSYNEQFF | TGTGCCAGCAGTTACAGTCCCCGGGGCTCCTACAATGAGCAGTTCTTC
once | TRBJ2-1 | NA | TRBV11-2 | CASSPGRFGDPNEQFF | TGTGCCAGCAGCCCCGGACGGTTTGGGGACCCAAATGAGCAGTTCTTC
NA | TRBJ2-7 | NA | TRBV7-2 | CASSLGRGPGRSYEQYF | TGTGCCAGCAGCTTAGGGAGAGGGCCAGGAAGGTCCTACGAGCAGTACTTC
NA | TRBJ1-4 | NA | TRBV6-5 | CASSYSTRGQKLFF | TGTGCCAGCAGTTACTCTACCAGGGGCCAAAAACTGTTTTTT
NA | TRBJ1-1 | NA | TRBV6-2/TRBV6-3 | CASSDLTGRTEAFF | TGTGCCAGCAGTGACCTAACAGGGAGGACTGAAGCTTTCTTT
once | TRBJ1-2 | NA | TRBV15 | CATSRDGLYGYTF | TGTGCCACCAGCAGAGATGGGCTCTATGGCTACACCTTC
NA | TRBJ1-6 | TRBD1 | TRBV6-2/TRBV6-3 | CASSPRSGTDNSPLHF | TGTGCCAGCAGTCCGCGGTCCGGGACAGATAATTCACCCCTCCACTTT
NA | TRBJ2-7 | TRBD1 | TRBV7-9 | CASSSTGGNFYEQYF | TGTGCCAGCAGCTCGACAGGGGGAAACTTCTACGAGCAGTACTTC
NA | TRBJ2-7 | NA | TRBV10-3 | CATSEGASSYEQYF | TGTGCCACCTCTGAAGGGGCGAGCTCCTACGAGCAGTACTTC
NA | TRBJ2-1 | TRBD1 | TRBV24-1 | CATSDPTRTGGNEQFF | TGTGCCACCAGTGACCCAACTAGGACAGGGGGGAATGAGCAGTTCTTC
few | TRBJ2-3 | NA | TRBV19 | CASSARTRGDTQYF | TGTGCCAGTAGTGCTAGGACCCGGGGGGATACGCAGTATTTT
NA | TRBJ1-1 | TRBD1 | TRBV10-3 | CAISDPTDRGSGSNTEAFF | TGTGCCATCAGTGACCCAACCGACAGGGGGAGTGGGTCGAACACTGAAGCTTTCTTT